Below are 19 T cell receptor beta chains sequenced from a single sample in a study of blood T cell repertoires in COVID-19. The protocol was immunoSEQ multiplex PCR, while the TCRdb copy is restricted to in-frame clones and leaves out a portion. The sample carries over 70,000 clones, more than 60% recorded once. The source material was peripheral blood. The receptors derive from a woman aged 80 or over with active or convalescent COVID-19.

The sample holds a few counts of this clone. The junction departs from the called germline gene at one end, perhaps through a read error. The chain employs TRBV4-2 and TRBJ2-3; TRBD2 is a possible D gene (7 bases). This CDR3 is 19 amino acids long. Germline V lookup: CDR1 LGHNA, CDR2 YNFKEQ. The CDR3 region has the DNA TGTGCCCGCAGCCGAAGTGACGCGACGGGGGGCCTGAACACAGATACGCAGTATTTT. Amino acid sequence: CARSRSDATGGLNTDTQYF.

The sample holds a few counts of this clone. The chain has TRBV11-2 and TRBJ1-6, with D perhaps TRBD1 (5 bases). Trimming cost V 7 bases and J 1 base, with 11 bases left between them. Per the germline V gene, CDR1 is SGHAT and CDR2 is FQNNGV. The CDR3 loop spans 15 amino acids. The CDR3 coding sequence is TGTGCCAGCACGACAGTCACGTCCTATAATTCACCCCTCCACTTT. Protein: CASTTVTSYNSPLHF.

The chain has TRBV7-2 and TRBJ1-2; no reliable D call. The CDR3 has 15 amino acids. Trimming left V 1 base short and J 3 bases short, with 12 bases between. In germline, CDR1 is SGHTA, CDR2 FQGNSA. The CDR3 here is CASSLDPLRDYGYTF. CDR3 bases: TGTGCCAGCAGCTTAGATCCCCTGAGGGACTATGGCTACACCTTC.

V is TRBV9 and J is TRBJ2-5, with D tentatively TRBD2 (6 bases). The CDR3 sequence is 16 residues long. Germline values: CDR1 SGDLS, CDR2 YYNGEE. Trimming removed 2 bases from V and 1 base from J, with 15 bases in between. CDR3 region: CASSVDTGTSQETQYF. The CDR3 coding sequence is TGTGCCAGCAGCGTGGACACCGGGACTTCCCAAGAGACCCAGTACTTC.

The chain combines TRBV29-1 with TRBJ2-7, with 7 bases lining up with TRBD2. In germline, CDR1 is SQVTM, CDR2 ANQGSEA. V shed 0 bases and J 6 bases; nucleotides not matched to a gene: 2. The CDR3 totals 12 residues. CDR3 in amino acids: CSVEEGGAEQYF. The CDR3 DNA is TGCAGCGTTGAAGAGGGAGGGGCCGAGCAGTACTTC.

This clone has only a few counts. The chain has TRBV7-2 and TRBJ2-1; TRBD1 agrees at 7 bases. The J segment lost 5 bases and the V segment lost 5 bases, leaving 3 bases of the junction unmatched. CDR1 and CDR2 from the germline V gene are SGHTA and FQGNSA. CDR3 length: 13 residues. CDR3 amino acids: CASSEGQNNEQFF. As DNA, the CDR3 is TGTGCCAGCAGCGAGGGACAGAACAATGAGCAGTTCTTC.

Only a few counts were recorded for this clone. The chain has TRBV11-2 and TRBJ2-3, with TRBD2 identical over 8 bases. The germline CDR1 and CDR2 sequences are SGHAT and FQNNGV. J was trimmed by 1 base and V by 5 bases; bases with no gene match: 2. The CDR3 is made up of 14 amino acids. As DNA, the CDR3 is TGTGCCAGCAGCCCGCGGGGGGGCACAGATACGCAGTATTTT. Translated: CASSPRGGTDTQYF.

This clone was recorded only once. This rearrangement joins TRBV15 to TRBJ1-5, with a tentative D call TRBD1 (5 bases). The CDR3 contains 17 residues. CDR1 and CDR2 (germline): LNHNV, YYDKDF (reference sequence). With 4 bases removed from V and 0 bases from J, the gap between germline ends came to 16 bases. The CDR3 sequence: CATSKEVDSYSNQPQHF. CDR3 coding DNA: TGTGCCACCAGCAAAGAGGTTGACAGCTATAGCAATCAGCCCCAGCATTTT. The full variable domain, rest sourced from reference TRBV15 and TRBJ1-5, is DAMVIQNPRYQVTQFGKPVTLSCSQTLNHNVMYWYQQKSSQAPKLLFHYYDKDFNNEADTPDNFQSRRPNTSFCFLDIRSPGLGDTAMYLCATSKEVDSYSNQPQHFGDGTRLSIL.

V is TRBV19 and J is TRBJ1-1, with D perhaps matching TRBD1 (5 bases). Germline V gives CDR1 LNHDA, CDR2 SQIVND (reference sequence). The CDR3 spans 14 residues. V was pared by 6 bases and J by 3 bases, with 14 bases between. CDR3 in DNA: TGTGCCAGTAGAGTGGGACTTCAGGACACTGAAGCTTTCTTT. This encodes CASRVGLQDTEAFF.

This clone occurred once. The V call is TRBV27, the J call TRBJ1-6; a weak D match, TRBD1 (5 bases). Looked up from germline, CDR1 is MNHEY and CDR2 is SMNVEV (reference sequence). V dropped 2 bases and J dropped 0 bases, with 11 bases sitting between them. CDR3 length: 17 residues. CDR3 coding DNA: TGTGCCAGCAGTTTAGGGGCCCTCGGCTCCTATAATTCACCCCTCCACTTT. It is translated as CASSLGALGSYNSPLHF.

V gene TRBV30 combines with J gene TRBJ1-2; 7 bases are a match to TRBD1. Germline CDR1 GTSNPN, CDR2 SVGIG (reference sequence). V shed 3 bases, J shed 4 bases, and the junction held 2 bases outside the gene matches. This CDR3 region has 12 residues. DNA of the CDR3: TGTGCCTGGAGGGGGACAGTCTATGGCTACACCTTC. Its protein product is CAWRGTVYGYTF.

The chain recombines TRBV7-9 with TRBJ2-1; no clear D. This CDR3 is built from 11 residues. The V end was cut by 1 base, the J end by 9 bases, with 4 bases between. CDR1 SEHNR and CDR2 FQNEAQ come from the germline V gene (reference sequence). The CDR3: CASSLDGEQFF. The CDR3 DNA reads TGTGCCAGCAGCTTAGACGGTGAGCAGTTCTTC.

The chain links TRBV21-1 to TRBJ2-7; the D call in the table, TRBD1, was not verified against the DNA. TRBV21-1 is classified as a pseudogene. The CDR3 covers 15 residues. CDR3 sequence reads: CASSKPQTGDYEQYF. CDR3 in DNA: TGTGCCAGCAGCAAACCACAAACAGGGGACTACGAGCAGTACTTC.

This chain connects TRBV27 to TRBJ1-1; TRBD1 is a possible D gene (5 bases). Deletions cut 11 bases from V and 3 bases from J, with 16 bases between. Looked up from germline, CDR1 is MNHEY and CDR2 is SMNVEV (reference sequence). CDR3 size: 13 residues. The CDR3 spells CASKFPGDTEAFF. Written as DNA, the CDR3 is TGTGCCTCAAAGTTCCCGGGGGACACTGAAGCTTTCTTT.

The rearrangement uses TRBV7-9 and TRBJ2-5; possible D gene TRBD2, 5 bases. The germline V and J ends were trimmed by 5 bases and 2 bases, with 21 bases remaining between them. The CDR3 is 17 residues long. The germline gives CDR1 SEHNR, CDR2 FQNEAQ (reference sequence). The CDR3 coding sequence is TGTGCCAGCAGCACGAACGTCGCGGGCGGACGTCAAGAGACCCAGTACTTC. Protein: CASSTNVAGGRQETQYF.

The rearrangement links TRBV24-1 to TRBJ1-2, with TRBD1 identical over 12 bases. In germline, CDR1 is KGHDR, CDR2 SFDVKD. The junction had 7 bases not matched to a gene; V was cut back by 4 bases and J by 8 bases. The CDR3 has 15 amino acids. CDR3 loop: CATSDPGTGGRGYTF. CDR3 in DNA: TGTGCCACCAGTGACCCCGGGACAGGGGGCCGGGGCTACACCTTC.

This clone has just a few counts. The chain couples TRBV7-2 to TRBJ1-6, with D unresolved. This CDR3 is built from 14 residues. Trimming removed 2 bases at V and 5 bases at J, with 7 bases between. Looked up from germline, CDR1 is SGHTA and CDR2 is FQGNSA. The CDR3 region is CASSLMGDNSPLHF. DNA for the CDR3: TGTGCCAGCAGCTTAATGGGCGATAATTCACCCCTCCACTTT. The whole variable domain, remainder taken from reference TRBV7-2 and TRBJ1-6, is GAGVSQSPSNKVTEKGKDVELRCDPISGHTALYWYRQSLGQGLEFLIYFQGNSAPDKSGLPSDRFSAERTGGSVSTLTIQRTQQEDSAVYLCASSLMGDNSPLHFGNGTRLTVT.

This clone was observed a single time. The chain joins TRBV30 to TRBJ1-2, with D uncertain. The germline CDR1 and CDR2 sequences are GTSNPN and SVGIG (reference sequence). This CDR3 has 12 residues. The germline V and J ends were trimmed by 2 bases and 0 bases, with 4 bases remaining between them. In nucleotides, the CDR3 is TGTGCCTGGAGTCCTTCTAACTATGGCTACACCTTC. This translates into CAWSPSNYGYTF.

Points on this clone: The junction and the germline gene differ at one end; a read error may be behind it. The chain employs TRBV5-1 and TRBJ1-1; weak D call: TRBD1 (6 bases). The germline V gene encodes CDR1 SGHRS and CDR2 YFSETQ. The CDR3 is made up of 13 amino acids. The CDR3 here is CARSLWEGGEAFF. In DNA, the CDR3 is TGCGCCCGCAGCTTATGGGAGGGGGGTGAAGCTTTCTTT.